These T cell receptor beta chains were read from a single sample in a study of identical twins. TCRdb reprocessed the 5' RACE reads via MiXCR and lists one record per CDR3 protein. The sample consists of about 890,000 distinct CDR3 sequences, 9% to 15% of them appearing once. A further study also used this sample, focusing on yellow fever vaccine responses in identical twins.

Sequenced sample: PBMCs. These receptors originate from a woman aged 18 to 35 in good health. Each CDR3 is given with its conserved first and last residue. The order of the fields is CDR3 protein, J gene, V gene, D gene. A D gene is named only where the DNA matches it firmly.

CDR3: CASSYFSLAGDTGELFF
J: TRBJ2-2
V: TRBV6-5
D: TRBD2

CDR3: CASSRGAGGSNEQFF
J: TRBJ2-1
V: TRBV11-2
D: NA

CDR3: CARSLRGPASTDTQYF
J: TRBJ2-3
V: TRBV10-3
D: TRBD1

CDR3: CALSPSEGGYEQYF
J: TRBJ2-7
V: TRBV10-3
D: NA

CDR3: CASSASPGSWVTDTQYF
J: TRBJ2-3
V: TRBV7-9
D: NA

CDR3: CASRVAPYSNQPQHF
J: TRBJ1-5
V: TRBV6-1
D: NA

CDR3: CASSLDGRETGELFF
J: TRBJ2-2
V: TRBV5-1
D: NA

CDR3: CSARPDRADQPQHF
J: TRBJ1-5
V: TRBV20-1
D: TRBD1

CDR3: CAISLRQGYPTGELFF
J: TRBJ2-2
V: TRBV5-6
D: TRBD1

CDR3: CASIGQPNTGELFF
J: TRBJ2-2
V: TRBV12-3/TRBV12-4
D: NA

CDR3: CASSQDVLTGELFF
J: TRBJ2-2
V: TRBV14
D: NA

CDR3: CATSGSGSGYNEQFF
J: TRBJ2-1
V: TRBV24-1
D: TRBD2

CDR3: CSARDLRTVQETQYF
J: TRBJ2-5
V: TRBV20-1
D: NA

CDR3: CASSQPYDTGTGTKNEKLFF
J: TRBJ1-4
V: TRBV4-1
D: TRBD1

CDR3: CASSVGQDSSYEQYF
J: TRBJ2-7
V: TRBV9
D: NA

CDR3: CASSLGDLGRTEAFF
J: TRBJ1-1
V: TRBV5-5
D: NA

CDR3: CSVDKMNTGELFF
J: TRBJ2-2
V: TRBV29-1
D: NA

CDR3: CASSPQSGLAGPNTGELFF
J: TRBJ2-2
V: TRBV12-3/TRBV12-4
D: TRBD2

CDR3: CASSEEQGWGYTF
J: TRBJ1-2
V: TRBV6-1
D: NA

CDR3: CASSQAPGPYNEQFF
J: TRBJ2-1
V: TRBV4-1
D: NA

CDR3: CASTLGQGAKDTQYF
J: TRBJ2-3
V: TRBV6-1
D: TRBD1

CDR3: CASSLAGAFRTDTQYF
J: TRBJ2-3
V: TRBV7-6
D: NA

CDR3: CASSVAGAGDTQYF
J: TRBJ2-3
V: TRBV2
D: TRBD2

CDR3: CASSFQREWADTQYF
J: TRBJ2-3
V: TRBV11-1
D: TRBD2

CDR3: CASRQGLAGSYTGELFF
J: TRBJ2-2
V: TRBV11-2
D: TRBD2

CDR3: CASSSGLSYEQYF
J: TRBJ2-7
V: TRBV7-9
D: NA

CDR3: CASSQWLVGTEGSDTQYF
J: TRBJ2-3
V: TRBV4-2
D: NA

CDR3: CSVEASTTDTQYF
J: TRBJ2-3
V: TRBV29-1
D: NA

CDR3: CASSLSSTGYTDTQYF
J: TRBJ2-3
V: TRBV11-2
D: TRBD1

CDR3: CAIGPQGGQETQYF
J: TRBJ2-5
V: TRBV10-3
D: NA

CDR3: CASSTYRNTGELFF
J: TRBJ2-2
V: TRBV6-1
D: NA

CDR3: CASSSTEPEGDTQYF
J: TRBJ2-3
V: TRBV7-9
D: NA

CDR3: CSVLTSSRWGDTQYF
J: TRBJ2-3
V: TRBV29-1
D: NA

CDR3: CASSWTGGGYTF
J: TRBJ1-2
V: TRBV5-4
D: TRBD1

CDR3: CASSFRLAGDYEQYF
J: TRBJ2-7
V: TRBV12-3/TRBV12-4
D: TRBD2

CDR3: CASTSAGYEQYF
J: TRBJ2-7
V: TRBV28
D: NA

CDR3: CASTSRLPRETQYF
J: TRBJ2-5
V: TRBV28
D: NA

CDR3: CASSPPLPGQRDKETQYF
J: TRBJ2-5
V: TRBV5-1
D: TRBD1

CDR3: CASSPDSYNEQFF
J: TRBJ2-1
V: TRBV18
D: NA

CDR3: CSARDPGSYEQYF
J: TRBJ2-7
V: TRBV20-1
D: NA

CDR3: CASSLTGVVDTQYF
J: TRBJ2-3
V: TRBV11-3
D: NA

CDR3: CASSPGRNTEAFF
J: TRBJ1-1
V: TRBV18
D: NA

CDR3: CAMGPPGGNEQFF
J: TRBJ2-1
V: TRBV5-2
D: NA

CDR3: CASSTYLAGAGDTQYF
J: TRBJ2-3
V: TRBV7-6
D: TRBD2

CDR3: CSARGGRESTDTQYF
J: TRBJ2-3
V: TRBV20-1
D: NA

CDR3: CASSSQPPDTQYF
J: TRBJ2-3
V: TRBV7-8
D: NA

CDR3: CASSQWWRGKIMNEQFF
J: TRBJ2-1
V: TRBV14
D: TRBD2

CDR3: CSVEPGTSGRSYNEQFF
J: TRBJ2-1
V: TRBV29-1
D: TRBD2